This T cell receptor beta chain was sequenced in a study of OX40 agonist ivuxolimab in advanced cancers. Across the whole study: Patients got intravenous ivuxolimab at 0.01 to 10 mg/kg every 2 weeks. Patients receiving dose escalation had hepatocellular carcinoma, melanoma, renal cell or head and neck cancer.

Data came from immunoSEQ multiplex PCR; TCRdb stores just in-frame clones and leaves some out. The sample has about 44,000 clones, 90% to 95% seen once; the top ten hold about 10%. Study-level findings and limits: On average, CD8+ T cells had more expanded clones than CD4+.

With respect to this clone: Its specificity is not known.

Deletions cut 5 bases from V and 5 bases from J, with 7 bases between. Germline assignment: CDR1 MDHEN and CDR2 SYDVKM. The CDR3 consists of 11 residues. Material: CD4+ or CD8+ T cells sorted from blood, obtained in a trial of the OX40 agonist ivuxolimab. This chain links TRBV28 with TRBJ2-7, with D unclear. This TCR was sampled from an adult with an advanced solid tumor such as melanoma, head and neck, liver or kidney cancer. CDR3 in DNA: TGTGCCAGCAGTCCCTTCGACGAGCAGTACTTC. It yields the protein CASSPFDEQYF.